Below are 17 T cell receptor beta chains sequenced from a single sample in a study of shared clonotypes between healthy human individuals. Only in-frame clones appear in the TCRdb table, and some are missing; sequencing was by immunoSEQ multiplex PCR. This sample has 2,500,000 or so clones; 93% occur once, and the top ten carry approximately 0.35%. Sequencing used naive CD4+ T cells from PBMCs. This sample's subset: CD45RA+ positively selected. These receptors were obtained from a man in his late teens or twenties in good health. Some clones in this sample may be carry-over from other donors' samples.

The V and J genes are TRBV2 and TRBJ1-2; 8 bases agree with TRBD1. This CDR3 region has 16 residues. Losses at the gene ends were 1 base for V and 0 bases for J; bases not matched to a gene: 4. In germline, CDR1 is SNHLY, CDR2 FYNNEI. The CDR3 spells CASSEGTGLPNYGYTF. CDR3 in DNA: TGTGCCAGCAGTGAAGGGACAGGGCTCCCTAACTATGGCTACACCTTC.

This chain connects TRBV28 to TRBJ1-1; 8 bases line up with TRBD1. The CDR3 is made up of 15 amino acids. Germline V CDR1 and CDR2: MDHEN, SYDVKM. The J segment lost 0 bases and the V segment lost 8 bases, leaving 8 bases of the junction unmatched. In DNA, the CDR3 is TGTGCCAGCTTCGAGGACAGGGTAGTGAACACTGAAGCTTTCTTT. Its translation: CASFEDRVVNTEAFF.

This clone has a single count. V gene TRBV7-2 combines with J gene TRBJ1-2; D might be TRBD1 (6 bases). CDR1 is SGHTA and CDR2 is FQGNSA in the germline V gene. This CDR3 contains 15 residues. V lost 1 base and J 2 bases, leaving 11 bases between the germline ends. In DNA, the CDR3 is TGTGCCAGCAGCTTAGAGTTTGGACAGAACTATGGCTACACCTTC. Protein product: CASSLEFGQNYGYTF.

As concerns this clone: This same CDR3 is encoded by further DNA sequences in the sample. The rearrangement joins TRBV5-1 to TRBJ2-5; 7 positions match TRBD2. The CDR3 extends over 12 amino acids. Germline V gene sequence: CDR1 SGHRS, CDR2 YFSETQ. J lost 5 bases, V lost 2 bases, and 0 bases had no gene match. CDR3 amino acids: CASSLLAETQYF. The CDR3 region has the DNA TGCGCCAGCAGCTTACTAGCGGAGACCCAGTACTTC. Together with reference TRBV5-1 and TRBJ2-5, the CDR3 gives the full variable domain: KAGVTQTPRYLIKTRGQQVTLSCSPISGHRSVSWYQQTPGQGLQFLFEYFSETQRNKGNFPGRFSGRQFSNSRSEMNVSTLELGDSALYLCASSLLAETQYFGPGTRLLVL.

CDR3 sequence (DNA): TGCGCCAGCAGCTTGGATCCAGGGGAGTACAACGAGCAGTACTTC. This encodes CASSLDPGEYNEQYF. V gene TRBV5-1 combines with J gene TRBJ2-7, with a possible D match to TRBD1 (6 bases). This CDR3 is built from 15 residues. Per germline, CDR1 SGHRS and CDR2 YFSETQ. Trimming took off 0 bases at V and 5 bases at J, with 15 bases between the two ends. The whole variable domain, filled in from reference TRBV5-1 and TRBJ2-7, reads KAGVTQTPRYLIKTRGQQVTLSCSPISGHRSVSWYQQTPGQGLQFLFEYFSETQRNKGNFPGRFSGRQFSNSRSEMNVSTLELGDSALYLCASSLDPGEYNEQYFGPGTRLTVT.

This chain uses TRBV5-1 with TRBJ2-2, with 12 bases lining up with TRBD2. V dropped 4 bases and J dropped 2; count of bases not matched to a gene: 15. Looked up from germline, CDR1 is SGHRS and CDR2 is YFSETQ. This CDR3 comprises 20 residues. CDR3 in DNA: TGCGCCAGCAGCCGGTCACCTAGCGGGAGGGCCTTAATAAACACCGGGGAGCTGTTTTTT. It encodes CASSRSPSGRALINTGELFF.

The chain joins TRBV5-1 to TRBJ1-2, with D unresolved. CDR3 length equals 15 residues. V lost 0 bases and J lost 7, with 16 bases in between. The germline CDR1 and CDR2 sequences are SGHRS and YFSETQ. Here the CDR3 DNA reads TGCGCCAGCAGCTTGGCCCGGACGAGTCAAGGTGGCTACACCTTC. Protein sequence: CASSLARTSQGGYTF.

The sample holds one count of this clone. V and J are TRBV25-1 and TRBJ2-5, with 11 nucleotides matching TRBD2. V was clipped by 10 bases and J by 1 base; unmatched bases: 8. The V gene's germline CDR1 is MGHDK and CDR2 SYGVNS. There are 15 residues in the CDR3. The CDR3 here is CATSGLAASQETQYF. CDR3 sequence (DNA): TGTGCCACCTCGGGACTAGCGGCGTCCCAAGAGACCCAGTACTTC.

The rearrangement uses TRBV5-1 and TRBJ2-3, with TRBD2 as a possible D gene (5 bases). Between the trimmed V and J ends, which lost 0 bases and 1 base, there was a span of 6 bases. CDR3 length: 14 residues. Germline CDR1 and CDR2: SGHRS and YFSETQ. The CDR3 bases are TGCGCCAGCAGCTTGGAGCGGCGCACAGATACGCAGTATTTT. Its translation: CASSLERRTDTQYF.

The chain has TRBV6-1 and TRBJ1-1; no firm D call. This CDR3 has 13 residues. The germline V gene encodes CDR1 MNHNS and CDR2 SASEGT. The ends were cut back, 3 bases at V and 3 bases at J, with 8 bases in the middle. CDR3 in DNA: TGTGCCAGCAGTGAGGAACTGGACACTGAAGCTTTCTTT. Its protein is CASSEELDTEAFF.

The CDR3: CAWKQGAETQYF. The CDR3 nucleotides read TGTGCCTGGAAACAGGGCGCAGAGACCCAGTACTTC. The V gene is TRBV30, the J gene TRBJ2-5, with a weak D call TRBD1 (6 bases). The CDR3 covers 12 residues. Trimming cost V 4 bases and J 4 bases, with 10 bases left between them. CDR1 is GTSNPN, CDR2 SVGIG, per germline (reference sequence).

This clone was observed a single time. The chain recombines TRBV11-2 with TRBJ2-5; D is possibly TRBD1 or TRBD2 (6 bases each). The CDR3 sequence is 15 residues long. V was shortened by 1 base and J by 2 bases, with 11 bases between the two germline ends. Germline CDR1 is SGHAT and CDR2 is FQNNGV. The CDR3 protein is CASSLARGLQETQYF. The CDR3 nucleotides are TGTGCCAGCAGCTTAGCCCGGGGGCTGCAAGAGACCCAGTACTTC.

This chain uses TRBV27 with TRBJ2-2, with TRBD1 matching over 7 bases. The CDR3 is 17 residues long. V gave up 4 bases and J gave up 1 base; unmatched junction bases: 9. CDR1 is MNHEY, CDR2 SMNVEV, per germline (reference sequence). As DNA, the CDR3 is TGTGCCAGCAGTTCCCACTCGGACAGGCGGAACACCGGGGAGCTGTTTTTT. This gives the protein CASSSHSDRRNTGELFF.

This rearrangement joins TRBV5-4 to TRBJ1-4, with 9 bases lining up with TRBD1. V dropped 0 bases and J dropped 7; count of bases not matched to a gene: 1. The CDR3 runs to 14 residues. Germline values: CDR1 SGHNT, CDR2 YYREEE (reference sequence). The CDR3 DNA follows: TGTGCCAGCAGCTTGGACAGGGGGCCTGAAAAACTGTTTTTT. Amino acid sequence: CASSLDRGPEKLFF.

As to this clone: One end of the junction does not line up with germline, which may come from a read error. This specimen includes other DNA sequences encoding the same CDR3. CDR3 bases: TGTGCCAGCAGTTTAGACAGGGCCGATACGCAGTATTTT. Protein product: CASSLDRADTQYF. The chain has TRBV11-2 and TRBJ2-3, with 7 bases that match TRBD1. Germline CDR1 reads SGHAT; CDR2 reads FQNNGV. CDR3 length equals 13 residues.

The V and J genes are TRBV7-8 and TRBJ2-3, with D tentatively TRBD1 (5 bases). There are 15 residues in the CDR3. The V end was cut by 5 bases, the J end by 0 bases, with 12 bases between. Germline CDR1 SGHVS, CDR2 FQNEAQ. The chain's CDR3 is CASSRQRSSTDTQYF. Here the CDR3 DNA reads TGTGCCAGCAGCCGACAGAGATCTAGCACAGATACGCAGTATTTT.

This chain joins TRBV5-8 and TRBJ2-1; 10 nucleotides match TRBD2. Trimming took 4 bases from V and 0 from J; bases not matched to a gene: 16. Germline V gene lookup returns CDR1 SGHTS and CDR2 YDEGEE. CDR3 length equals 20 residues. The CDR3 region is CASSEARTSGQISSYNEQFF. CDR3 nucleotides: TGTGCCAGCAGCGAGGCCCGGACTAGCGGACAGATAAGCTCCTACAATGAGCAGTTCTTC.